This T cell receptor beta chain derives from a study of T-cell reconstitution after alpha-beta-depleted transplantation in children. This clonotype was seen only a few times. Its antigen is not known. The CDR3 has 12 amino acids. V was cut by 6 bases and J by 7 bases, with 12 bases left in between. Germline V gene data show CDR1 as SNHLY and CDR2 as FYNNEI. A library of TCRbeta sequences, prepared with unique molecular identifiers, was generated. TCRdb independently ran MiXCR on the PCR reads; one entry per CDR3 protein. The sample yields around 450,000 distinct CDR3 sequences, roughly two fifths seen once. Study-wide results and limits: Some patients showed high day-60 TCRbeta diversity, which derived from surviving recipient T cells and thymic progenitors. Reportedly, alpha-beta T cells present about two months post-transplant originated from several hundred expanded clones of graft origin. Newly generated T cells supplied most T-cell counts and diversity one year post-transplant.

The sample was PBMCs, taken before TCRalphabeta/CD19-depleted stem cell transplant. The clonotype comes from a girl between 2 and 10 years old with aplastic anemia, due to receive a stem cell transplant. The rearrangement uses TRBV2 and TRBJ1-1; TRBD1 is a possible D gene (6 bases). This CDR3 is CASSKQGIEAFF. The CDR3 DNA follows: TGTGCCAGCAGCAAACAGGGTATTGAAGCTTTCTTT.